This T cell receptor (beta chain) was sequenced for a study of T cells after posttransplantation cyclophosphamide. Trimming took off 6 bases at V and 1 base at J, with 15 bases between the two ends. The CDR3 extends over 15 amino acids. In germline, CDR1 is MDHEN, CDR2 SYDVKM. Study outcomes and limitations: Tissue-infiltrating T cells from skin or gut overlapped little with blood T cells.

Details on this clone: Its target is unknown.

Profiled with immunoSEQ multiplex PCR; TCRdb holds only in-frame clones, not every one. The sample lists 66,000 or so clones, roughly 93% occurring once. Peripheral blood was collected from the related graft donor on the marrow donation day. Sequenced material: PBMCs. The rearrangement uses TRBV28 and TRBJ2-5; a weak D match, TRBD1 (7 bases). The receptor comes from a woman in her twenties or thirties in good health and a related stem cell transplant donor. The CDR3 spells CASRSAGGSQETQYF. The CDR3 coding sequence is TGTGCCAGCAGAAGTGCAGGGGGGTCCCAAGAGACCCAGTACTTC.